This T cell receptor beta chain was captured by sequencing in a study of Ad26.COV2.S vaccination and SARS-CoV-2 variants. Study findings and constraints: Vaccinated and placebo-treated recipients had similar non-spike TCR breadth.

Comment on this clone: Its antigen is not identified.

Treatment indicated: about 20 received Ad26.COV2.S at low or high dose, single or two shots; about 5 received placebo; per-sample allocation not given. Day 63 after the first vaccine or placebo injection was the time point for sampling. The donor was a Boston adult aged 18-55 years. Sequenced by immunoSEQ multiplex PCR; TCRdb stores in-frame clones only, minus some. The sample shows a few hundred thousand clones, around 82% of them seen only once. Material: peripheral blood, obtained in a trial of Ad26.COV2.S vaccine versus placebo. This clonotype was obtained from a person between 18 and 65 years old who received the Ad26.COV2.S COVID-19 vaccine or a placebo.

In DNA, the CDR3 is TGTGCCAGCAGCGAAGACGCTGAAGCTTTCTTT. Protein: CASSEDAEAFF. This chain joins TRBV13 and TRBJ1-1; no clear D. V gave up 5 bases and J gave up 6 bases, with 7 bases separating them. The CDR3 covers 11 residues. CDR1 and CDR2 (germline): PRHDT, FYEKMQ (reference sequence). The full variable domain, with the rest looked up from reference TRBV13 and TRBJ1-1, is AAGVIQSPRHLIKEKRETATLKCYPIPRHDTVYWYQQGPGQDPQFLISFYEKMQSDKGSIPDRFSAQQFSDYHSELNMSSLELGDSALYFCASSEDAEAFFGQGTRLTVV.